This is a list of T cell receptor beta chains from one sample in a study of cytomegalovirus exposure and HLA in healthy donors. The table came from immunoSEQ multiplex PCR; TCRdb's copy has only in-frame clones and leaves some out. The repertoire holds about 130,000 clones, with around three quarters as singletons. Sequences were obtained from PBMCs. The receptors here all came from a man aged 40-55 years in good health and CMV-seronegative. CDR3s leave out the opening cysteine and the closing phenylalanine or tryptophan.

CDR3 protein: ASSGTGSVIQY
J gene: TRBJ2-4
V gene: TRBV28
CDR3 length: 11

CDR3 protein: ASSLTAAYRSRDTQY
J gene: TRBJ2-3
V gene: TRBV7-3
CDR3 length: 15

CDR3 protein: AIGTVGNEQY
J gene: TRBJ2-7
V gene: TRBV10-3
CDR3 length: 10

CDR3 protein: ASREGGTTQETQY
J gene: TRBJ2-5
V gene: TRBV6-1
CDR3 length: 13

CDR3 protein: ASSLDRTNYGYT
J gene: TRBJ1-2
V gene: TRBV7-2
CDR3 length: 12

CDR3 protein: ASRRAGGPGWGAEQF
J gene: TRBJ2-1
V gene: TRBV5-8
CDR3 length: 15

CDR3 protein: ASFRGLQPLSESSYNEQF
J gene: TRBJ2-1
V gene: TRBV5-4
CDR3 length: 18

CDR3 protein: ASSLIPRGGITGELF
J gene: TRBJ2-2
V gene: TRBV13
CDR3 length: 15

CDR3 protein: ASSHQEGGDTGNTIY
J gene: TRBJ1-3
V gene: TRBV4-1
CDR3 length: 15

CDR3 protein: ASSLTGDSNQPQH
J gene: TRBJ1-5
V gene: TRBV6-6
CDR3 length: 13

CDR3 protein: ASSKMGLAGGPNEQF
J gene: TRBJ2-1
V gene: TRBV7-2
CDR3 length: 15

CDR3 protein: ASSEGGGQGVLYGYT
J gene: TRBJ1-2
V gene: TRBV2
CDR3 length: 15

CDR3 protein: ASSLRRGTGGQETQY
J gene: TRBJ2-5
V gene: TRBV7-8
CDR3 length: 15

CDR3 protein: ASSVAPHASGMDTQY
J gene: TRBJ2-3
V gene: TRBV9
CDR3 length: 15

CDR3 protein: ASQGDAVHTDTQY
J gene: TRBJ2-3
V gene: TRBV7-9
CDR3 length: 13

CDR3 protein: ASSDRLAGDSTDTQY
J gene: TRBJ2-3
V gene: TRBV4-1
CDR3 length: 15

CDR3 protein: ASSLGDNNYGYT
J gene: TRBJ1-2
V gene: TRBV11-3
CDR3 length: 12

CDR3 protein: ASSLALANTEAF
J gene: TRBJ1-1
V gene: TRBV2
CDR3 length: 12

CDR3 protein: ASSSGNTEAF
J gene: TRBJ1-1
V gene: TRBV5-4
CDR3 length: 10

CDR3 protein: AIRRDSMNTEAF
J gene: TRBJ1-1
V gene: TRBV10-3
CDR3 length: 12

CDR3 protein: ASSPLAGRTGELF
J gene: TRBJ2-2
V gene: TRBV7-2
CDR3 length: 13

CDR3 protein: ASSISGVTEAF
J gene: TRBJ1-1
V gene: TRBV19
CDR3 length: 11

CDR3 protein: ASSRTGGNVLT
J gene: TRBJ2-6
V gene: TRBV5-4
CDR3 length: 11

CDR3 protein: ASSGLGLAGVDNEQF
J gene: TRBJ2-1
V gene: TRBV19
CDR3 length: 15

CDR3 protein: ASSLKQGNEKLF
J gene: TRBJ1-4
V gene: TRBV5-4
CDR3 length: 12

CDR3 protein: ASSYAGGMDTGELF
J gene: TRBJ2-2
V gene: TRBV6-5
CDR3 length: 14

CDR3 protein: ASSLGLAGQNEQF
J gene: TRBJ2-1
V gene: TRBV7-2
CDR3 length: 13

CDR3 protein: ASSGYRGLGTEAF
J gene: TRBJ1-1
V gene: TRBV7-9
CDR3 length: 13

CDR3 protein: ASSQVTAVEQF
J gene: TRBJ2-1
V gene: TRBV4-1
CDR3 length: 11

CDR3 protein: AISELLAGGTDTQY
J gene: TRBJ2-3
V gene: TRBV10-3
CDR3 length: 14

CDR3 protein: ASRPDRGESGNTIY
J gene: TRBJ1-3
V gene: TRBV2
CDR3 length: 14

CDR3 protein: ASSSFGGGNTEAF
J gene: TRBJ1-1
V gene: TRBV9
CDR3 length: 13

CDR3 protein: ASSYSAGGGTEAF
J gene: TRBJ1-1
V gene: TRBV6-6
CDR3 length: 13

CDR3 protein: ASSVTPTSTDTQY
J gene: TRBJ2-3
V gene: TRBV9
CDR3 length: 13

CDR3 protein: ASSLVSRGAKNIQY
J gene: TRBJ2-4
V gene: TRBV5-6
CDR3 length: 14

CDR3 protein: ASSLFQGPAYEQY
J gene: TRBJ2-7
V gene: TRBV7-8
CDR3 length: 13

CDR3 protein: ASSPGQSSEKLF
J gene: TRBJ1-4
V gene: TRBV9
CDR3 length: 12

CDR3 protein: ASSPDSYYGYT
J gene: TRBJ1-2
V gene: TRBV9
CDR3 length: 11

CDR3 protein: ASSLTASYEQY
J gene: TRBJ2-7
V gene: TRBV7-3
CDR3 length: 11

CDR3 protein: ASSPDRTNTGELF
J gene: TRBJ2-2
V gene: TRBV7-8
CDR3 length: 13

CDR3 protein: ASSLAGTGRTEAF
J gene: TRBJ1-1
V gene: TRBV7-8
CDR3 length: 13

CDR3 protein: ASSRGLFPQETQY
J gene: TRBJ2-5
V gene: TRBV19
CDR3 length: 13

CDR3 protein: ASSSTQGEGSPLH
J gene: TRBJ1-6
V gene: TRBV6-5
CDR3 length: 13

CDR3 protein: ASSLSAINEKLF
J gene: TRBJ1-4
V gene: TRBV28
CDR3 length: 12